This T cell receptor (beta chain) was captured by sequencing in a study of molecular identifiers for immune sequencing clone quantification. The CDR3 extends over 16 amino acids. Per germline, CDR1 SGHVS and CDR2 FNYEAQ. The V gene lost 3 bases and the J gene lost 3 bases, with 17 bases spanning the gap. With regard to this clonotype: Its antigen is unknown.

Whole-study results and caveats: Among effectors, clones above 20 RNA copies held over 98% of molecules; among naive cells, under 1%.

Methods described previously were used for bulk TCR libraries, and listed TCR primers were applied. TCRdb re-derived calls from the PCR reads in MiXCR, one entry per CDR3 protein. The table records about 510,000 distinct CDR3 sequences, about a fifth of them present only once. The TCR was taken from a human donor in good health. Some libraries in this study had Jurkat cell RNA spiked in. The source material was naive CD8+ T cells from blood, with Jurkat cell RNA spiked in. Noted subset: FACS-sorted CD8+CD4-CCR7+CD45RA+ naive T cells. The J gene is TRBJ2-5, the V gene TRBV7-6; maybe TRBD2 (5 bases). The CDR3 nucleotides read TGTGCCAGCAGCTTCACAATACAACGGGATAAAGAGACCCAGTACTTC. This sequence encodes CASSFTIQRDKETQYF.